This T cell receptor beta chain originates from a study of molecular identifiers for immune sequencing clone quantification. Study at large: With replicates, the RNA of around 18,000 or 91,000 naive CD8 cells was split five ways and four were sequenced.

The CDR3 totals 19 residues. The V end lost 3 bases, the J end lost 4 bases, and 27 bases lay between the germline ends. Germline CDR1 is MDHEN and CDR2 is SYDVKM. Sorting isolated naive CD8 T cells as CD8+CD4-CCR7+CD45RA+ events. Previously reported methods and listed TCR primers produced the bulk TCR libraries. TCRdb reprocessed the PCR reads via MiXCR and lists one record per CDR3 protein. The table records 65,000 to 70,000 distinct CDR3 sequences, about a sixth of them present only once. General study findings and limits: Jurkat TCR RNA spiked in from one cell (amid more than 850,000 naive cells) was reportedly detectable.

This clonotype was found many times. No antigen is known for it. Sequencing was performed on naive CD8+ T cells from blood, with Jurkat cell RNA spiked in. Subset indicated: FACS-sorted CD8+CD4-CCR7+CD45RA+ naive T cells. The gene calls are TRBV28 and TRBJ2-5; D possibly corresponds to TRBD1 (6 bases). This TCR came from a human donor in good health. Some libraries in this study had Jurkat cell RNA spiked in. CDR3: CASSLFWDTEHPTGETQYF. CDR3 in DNA: TGTGCCAGCAGTTTGTTTTGGGACACCGAACACCCGACCGGAGAGACCCAGTACTTC.